Below, one T cell receptor (beta chain) is given with its context. The clone's antigen remains unknown. No much larger clonotype is one base removed from it; base qualities were not supplied. A distance of 13 bases separates the germline ends of V and J, which lose 0 bases and 4 bases respectively. CDR1 and CDR2 (MNHEY, SVGEGT) derive from the germline V gene. Taken from cysteine to phenylalanine, the CDR3 has 16 residues. Just the 48-base CDR3 DNA is kept, in frame starting at base 1. This entry belongs to a study of blood T cell repertoires in COVID-19 (dated by TCRdb to 2018 to 2021). At the level of the whole study: Collaborator samples came from the United States, Italy and Spain and covered acute and convalescent phases of COVID-19. Sample metadata almost always included a de-identified subject ID, COVID-19 status, age in years and sex. The samples were drawn from the first 160 participants of the ongoing ImmuneRACE study and from under 1,500 subjects provided by 6 global collaborators. HLA class I and class II types, where available, came from metadata supplied by the sample provider rather than from assay-based typing. The repertoires were made available in a free public database intended to serve as a resource for research on the immune response to SARS-CoV-2. Deeply sampled blood TCRbeta repertoires from subjects exposed to, actively infected with, or recovered from COVID-19 were included in the dataset. The prospective study material was composed of cDNA or gDNA derived from T cells, B-cell-depleted T cells, or PBMCs.

On the study overall, not on this receptor specifically: The amount of clinical and demographic metadata varied by source and participant and was provided uncurated.

At one collaborating source in Seattle, patients were enrolled during active infection and were followed longitudinally through the course of disease. The collaborating institutions used their own protocols to collect whole blood in K2EDTA tubes. Collaborator samples were shipped for TCRbeta analysis as frozen whole blood, isolated PBMCs, or DNA extracted from either sample type. TCRbeta CDR3 regions were amplified from genomic DNA using the immunoSEQ Assay, a bias-controlled multiplex PCR. The source study handled its data this way. The number of nucleated cells in each sample was estimated by amplification of reference gene primers within the assay. Sequence reads were collapsed and filtered to measure the absolute abundance of every unique TCRbeta CDR3 rearrangement. Productive Simpson clonality was computed per sample as the square root of Simpson's diversity index over productive rearrangements. Here the immuneACCESS table is served through TCRdb, limited to in-frame sequences with V and J called. Missing clones are a known gap in these copies; in checked studies unresolved V genes cover under half, and the rest lacks a known reason. V and J calls and clone size are those listed in that table; D and trimming were worked out from the DNA. This sample has fewer than 250,000 clones in its table, and over 80% of those were observed once. Approximately 8% of the sample lies in the top ten.

The sequenced sample was peripheral blood. The receptor comes from a woman aged 60-75 years with COVID-19, enrolled during active disease. The chain is assembled from TRBV6-2 or TRBV6-3 and TRBJ1-5; TRBD1 could be the D gene, as 5 bases match. The CDR3 protein sequence reads: CASSYSQGLGNQPQHF. The sequence in DNA is TGTGCCAGCAGTTACTCGCAGGGATTGGGGAATCAGCCCCAGCATTTT.